This T cell receptor (beta chain) was captured in a study of cytomegalovirus exposure and HLA in healthy donors. Overall study results and limits: In a later analysis, compared with equally common non-associated chains, HLA-associated beta chains were more expanded. The study carried out a later analysis of TCR beta sequences. It associated some 15,000 of them with specific HLA alleles at a false discovery rate of 0.05. Some V segments, including TRBV6-2 and TRBV6-3, were excluded as indistinguishable. Researchers counted roughly 150 TCR beta chains as cytomegalovirus-associated.

The germline V gene encodes CDR1 SGHKS and CDR2 YYEKEE (reference sequence). This CDR3 has 15 residues. J gave up 0 bases and V 5 bases, and 6 bases lay outside the gene matches. The PCR made use of 60 Vbeta and 13 Jbeta primers. This table comes from immunoSEQ multiplex PCR, and its TCRdb copy is limited to in-frame clones, with some not included. The sample includes some 220,000 clones, 70% to 90% of them seen just once. As regards this clone: Its antigen is as yet unknown.

This sequence originates from a girl aged 2-10 years in good health and CMV-seronegative. The source material was PBMCs. The genes are TRBV5-5 and TRBJ1-2; TRBD1 matches 8 bases. CDR3 in DNA: TGTGCCAGCAGGGAAACAGGGGGAACTAACTATGGCTACACCTTC. Translation: CASRETGGTNYGYTF.